The 27 T cell receptor beta chains presented below share a single source sample, sequenced in a study of blood T cell repertoires in COVID-19. TCRdb's table, derived via immunoSEQ multiplex PCR, lists solely in-frame clones and lacks some. The sample lists 200,000 to 300,000 clones; 85% to 90% were seen once. The sequencing sample was made of peripheral blood. The receptors shown here come from a woman between 40 and 50 years old with acute or convalescent COVID-19.

The count of this clone is one. The DNA for the CDR3 is TGTGCCAGCAGTTACTGGCGGGGGGGGGAGACAGATACGCAGTATTTT. It codes for CASSYWRGGETDTQYF. V gene TRBV6-5 combines with J gene TRBJ2-3, with 9 positions matching TRBD2. CDR1 and CDR2 (germline): MNHEY, SVGAGI. Trimming at V came to 1 base and at J to 3 bases, leaving 5 bases not matched to a gene. CDR3 length: 16 residues.

The count of this clone is one. The DNA is omitted, as the CDR3 cannot be located on it reliably, and the CDR3 follows TCRdb's listing. V usage is TRBV6-1 and J usage is TRBJ1-2. CDR1 and CDR2 (germline): MNHNS, SASEGT. The CDR3 is 16 residues long, ends included. The CDR3 here is CASSEVLLSSNYGYTF.

V gene TRBV9 combines with J gene TRBJ2-5, with 10 nucleotides matching TRBD2. Trimming took 4 bases from V and 0 from J; bases not matched to a gene: 6. The germline V gene encodes CDR1 SGDLS and CDR2 YYNGEE. CDR3 size: 16 residues. The CDR3 DNA follows: TGTGCCAGCAGCACGGGGACTAGCGCGTACCAAGAGACCCAGTACTTC. This gives the protein CASSTGTSAYQETQYF. The full variable domain, with the rest looked up from reference TRBV9 and TRBJ2-5, is DSGVTQTPKHLITATGQRVTLRCSPRSGDLSVYWYQQSLDQGLQFLIQYYNGEERAKGNILERFSAQQFPDLHSELNLSSLELGDSALYFCASSTGTSAYQETQYFGPGTRLLVL.

This sequence joins TRBV9 and TRBJ2-5, with 7 nucleotides matching TRBD2. Per germline, CDR1 SGDLS and CDR2 YYNGEE. Trimming cost V 3 bases and J 7 bases; bases outside gene matches: 12. The CDR3 sequence is 15 residues long. DNA for the CDR3: TGTGCCAGCAGCGCGCAAGGGACTATCCAGGGGACCCAGTACTTC. Its translation: CASSAQGTIQGTQYF.

The V gene is TRBV19, the J gene TRBJ1-2, with a tentative D call TRBD1 (5 bases). The germline V gene has CDR1 LNHDA and CDR2 SQIVND (reference sequence). Trimming left V 3 bases short and J 8 bases short, with 16 bases between. The CDR3 sequence is 14 residues long. The CDR3 region is CASSIGRGTSGYTF. The CDR3 DNA is TGTGCCAGTAGTATCGGTCGGGGGACTTCGGGCTACACCTTC.

The chain carries TRBV6-1 and TRBJ1-1, with a weak D call TRBD1 (6 bases). This CDR3 has 16 residues. V was pared by 2 bases and J by 6 bases, with 19 bases between. Germline values: CDR1 MNHNS, CDR2 SASEGT. The CDR3 DNA follows: TGTGCCAGCAGTGAACGGGACACCTTGCCGAGGGCTGAAGCTTTCTTT. This translates into CASSERDTLPRAEAFF.

The chain joins TRBV19 to TRBJ1-1, with D maybe TRBD1 (5 bases). The CDR3 has 14 residues. V gave up 1 base and J gave up 5 bases, with 11 bases separating them. Germline values: CDR1 LNHDA, CDR2 SQIVND (reference sequence). CDR3 in amino acids: CASSIAGGLTEAFF. The CDR3 nucleotides read TGTGCCAGTAGTATAGCCGGGGGTTTAACTGAAGCTTTCTTT.

The chain employs TRBV2 and TRBJ2-2; D might be TRBD2 (7 bases). CDR1 is SNHLY and CDR2 is FYNNEI in the germline V gene. This CDR3 region has 15 residues. Trimming removed 2 bases at V and 7 bases at J, with 14 bases between. CDR3 loop: CASSENGGRHGELFF. CDR3 nucleotides: TGTGCCAGCAGTGAAAACGGGGGGCGTCACGGGGAGCTGTTTTTT.

The chain has TRBV19 and TRBJ1-2; D is uncertain. Germline values: CDR1 LNHDA, CDR2 SQIVND (reference sequence). This CDR3 region has 17 residues. V was shortened by 5 bases and J by 0 bases, with 19 bases between the two germline ends. Written as DNA, the CDR3 is TGTGCCAGTAGTCCTGGGGTGGGGAGGCCAGCTAACTATGGCTACACCTTC. Translation gives CASSPGVGRPANYGYTF.

The genes are TRBV10-3 and TRBJ2-5; possibly TRBD1 for D (6 bases). With 0 bases removed from V and 1 base from J, the gap between germline ends came to 9 bases. The CDR3 spans 15 residues. In germline, CDR1 is ENHRY, CDR2 SYGVKD. The CDR3 region is CAISESGASQETQYF. The DNA of the CDR3 is TGTGCCATCAGTGAGTCGGGGGCAAGCCAAGAGACCCAGTACTTC.

The gene calls are TRBV27 and TRBJ2-4; D is possibly TRBD2 (6 bases). The germline gives CDR1 MNHEY, CDR2 SMNVEV (reference sequence). V was shortened by 3 bases and J by 1 base, with 7 bases between the two germline ends. The length of the CDR3 is 14 residues. The CDR3 DNA sequence: TGTGCCAGCAGTTTCGGAGGGGCCAAAAACATTCAGTACTTC. Encoded protein: CASSFGGAKNIQYF.

The J gene is TRBJ1-2, the V gene TRBV10-3, with 9 bases aligning to TRBD1. Per germline, CDR1 ENHRY and CDR2 SYGVKD. This CDR3 contains 14 residues. The V segment lost 4 bases and the J segment 7 bases; nucleotides outside the gene matches: 7. The CDR3 spells CAISGPQGAGGYTF. CDR3 bases: TGTGCCATCAGTGGACCACAGGGGGCGGGTGGCTACACCTTC.

V gene TRBV6-1 combines with J gene TRBJ1-4; D is uncertain. V was trimmed by 1 base and J by 5 bases, leaving 8 bases between them. There are 14 residues in the CDR3. Germline V gives CDR1 MNHNS, CDR2 SASEGT. In nucleotides, the CDR3 is TGTGCCAGCAGTGAAGTTACGAGAAATGAAAAACTGTTTTTT. This sequence encodes CASSEVTRNEKLFF.

The chain uses TRBV19 and TRBJ1-3; D not resolved. V lost 10 bases to trimming and J lost 7 bases, with 11 bases between them. CDR1 and CDR2 (germline): LNHDA, SQIVND (reference sequence). The CDR3 runs 11 residues. Here the CDR3 reads CATRPGNTIYF. DNA for the CDR3: TGTGCCACCAGACCCGGGAACACCATATATTTT.

The V call is TRBV7-7, the J call TRBJ2-5; D possibly corresponds to TRBD1 (6 bases). The CDR3 has 14 amino acids. Germline V lookup: CDR1 SSHAT, CDR2 FNYEAQ (reference sequence). V lost 2 bases and J 5 bases, leaving 12 bases between the germline ends. CDR3 bases: TGTGCCAGCAGCTTATACAGGGATGCGGAGACCCAGTACTTC. This gives the protein CASSLYRDAETQYF.

The CDR3 loop is CASSAYTGNNEKLFF. The DNA for the CDR3 is TGTGCCAGCAGTGCCTACACAGGGAACAATGAAAAACTGTTTTTT. This rearrangement joins TRBV2 to TRBJ1-4; maybe TRBD1 (6 bases). V lost 4 bases to trimming and J lost 5 bases, with 14 bases between them. The CDR3 runs 15 residues. Germline-derived CDR1 and CDR2 are SNHLY and FYNNEI.

The chain couples TRBV19 to TRBJ1-1; 9 nucleotides line up with TRBD1. The CDR3 sequence is 15 residues long. Germline V gene data show CDR1 as LNHDA and CDR2 as SQIVND (reference sequence). The V gene end was trimmed by 1 base and the J gene end by 4 bases; junction bases not matched to a gene: 4. The CDR3 nucleotides read TGTGCCAGTAGTATAGGGGACAGGGTTAGCACTGAAGCTTTCTTT. Translation gives CASSIGDRVSTEAFF. Supplemented by reference TRBV19 and TRBJ1-1, the full variable domain reads DGGITQSPKYLFRKEGQNVTLSCEQNLNHDAMYWYRQDPGQGLRLIYYSQIVNDFQKGDIAEGYSVSREKKESFPLTVTSAQKNPTAFYLCASSIGDRVSTEAFFGQGTRLTVV.

CDR3 nucleotide sequence: TGTGCCAGCAGATCGGCAGGGGGCGTGACTGAAGCTTTCTTT. As protein: CASRSAGGVTEAFF. The chain carries TRBV11-1 and TRBJ1-1, with TRBD1 matching over 8 bases. Per germline, CDR1 SGHAT and CDR2 FQDESV (reference sequence). CDR3 length: 14 amino acids. Trimming removed 6 bases from V and 5 bases from J; junction bases left unmatched: 8.

This chain uses TRBV5-1 with TRBJ2-2; D perhaps matches TRBD2 (5 bases). The CDR3 has 19 amino acids. V lost 2 bases, J lost 0 bases, and 20 bases lay in between. Germline CDR1 is SGHRS and CDR2 is YFSETQ. CDR3 in amino acids: CASSFGPPGLGSNTGELFF. CDR3 bases: TGCGCCAGCAGCTTTGGTCCCCCAGGACTCGGATCGAACACCGGGGAGCTGTTTTTT.

This chain uses TRBV13 with TRBJ2-3; TRBD2 matches at 13 bases. Germline V gene sequence: CDR1 PRHDT, CDR2 FYEKMQ (reference sequence). J lost 2 bases, V lost 5 bases, and 13 bases had no gene match. The length of the CDR3 is 19 residues. The CDR3, as DNA: TGTGCCAGCAGCCCCGCCCTTAAAGGACTAGCGGGGGCCACAGATACGCAGTATTTT. It translates to CASSPALKGLAGATDTQYF. The full variable domain, in which reference TRBV13 and TRBJ2-3 provide the parts outside the CDR3, is AAGVIQSPRHLIKEKRETATLKCYPIPRHDTVYWYQQGPGQDPQFLISFYEKMQSDKGSIPDRFSAQQFSDYHSELNMSSLELGDSALYFCASSPALKGLAGATDTQYFGPGTRLTVL.

This chain uses TRBV2 with TRBJ1-5; 9 bases are shared with TRBD1. Germline V CDR1 and CDR2: SNHLY, FYNNEI. The CDR3 is 15 residues long. Trimming removed 6 bases from V and 2 bases from J; junction bases left unmatched: 5. The CDR3 loop is CASRGDREGNQPQHF. The CDR3 DNA sequence: TGTGCCAGCAGGGGGGACAGGGAAGGCAATCAGCCCCAGCATTTT.

The genes are TRBV30 and TRBJ1-3; D not resolved. CDR1 and CDR2 from the germline V gene are GTSNPN and SVGIG (reference sequence). This CDR3 is built from 11 residues. Trimming left V 5 bases short and J 1 base short, with 3 bases between. CDR3 amino acids: CAWSSGNTIYF. CDR3 sequence (DNA): TGTGCCTGGTCATCTGGAAACACCATATATTTT.

This clone showed up just a few times. The chain has TRBV3-1 (or the pseudogene TRBV3-2) and TRBJ2-1, with 11 bases matching TRBD1. This CDR3 spans 15 amino acids. The germline gives CDR1 LGHDT, CDR2 YNNKEL (reference sequence). J was trimmed by 8 bases and V by 4 bases; bases with no gene match: 7. Here the CDR3 DNA reads TGTGCCAGCAGCCTGGGACAGGGGGTTCTGGATGAGCAGTTCTTC. It is translated as CASSLGQGVLDEQFF.

The chain has TRBV6-5 and TRBJ1-1; 9 bases fit TRBD1. This CDR3 region has 13 residues. Germline V lookup: CDR1 MNHEY, CDR2 SVGAGI. The trim removed 6 bases at V and 7 bases at J, leaving 6 bases unmatched. The CDR3 reads CASSPDRGIEAFF. Here the CDR3 DNA reads TGTGCCAGCAGCCCCGACAGGGGGATTGAAGCTTTCTTT.

This chain links TRBV19 with TRBJ1-1; 9 positions match TRBD1. This CDR3 contains 16 residues. CDR1 and CDR2 (germline): LNHDA, SQIVND (reference sequence). The V and J ends lost 3 bases and 5 bases, in that order; junction bases with no gene match: 10. CDR3 nucleotide sequence: TGTGCCAGTAGTATTAGTCTGGGACAGGGTGGGACTGAAGCTTTCTTT. The encoded protein is CASSISLGQGGTEAFF.

The CDR3: CASSHTTGPYEQYV. DNA of the CDR3: TGTGCCAGTAGTCATACCACAGGGCCCTACGAGCAGTACGTC. This rearrangement joins TRBV19 to TRBJ2-7; tentatively, D is TRBD1 (6 bases). The CDR3 loop spans 14 amino acids. V dropped 5 bases and J dropped 2 bases, with 13 bases sitting between them. The germline CDR1 and CDR2 sequences are LNHDA and SQIVND (reference sequence).

The chain couples TRBV4-1 to TRBJ1-1; D remains unclear. This CDR3 region has 15 residues. CDR1 and CDR2 (germline): MGHRA, YSYEKL. V was cut by 4 bases and J by 4 bases, with 16 bases left in between. The CDR3 region is CASSRGLGGGTEAFF. In nucleotides, the CDR3 is TGCGCCAGCAGCCGAGGACTTGGCGGTGGCACTGAAGCTTTCTTT.